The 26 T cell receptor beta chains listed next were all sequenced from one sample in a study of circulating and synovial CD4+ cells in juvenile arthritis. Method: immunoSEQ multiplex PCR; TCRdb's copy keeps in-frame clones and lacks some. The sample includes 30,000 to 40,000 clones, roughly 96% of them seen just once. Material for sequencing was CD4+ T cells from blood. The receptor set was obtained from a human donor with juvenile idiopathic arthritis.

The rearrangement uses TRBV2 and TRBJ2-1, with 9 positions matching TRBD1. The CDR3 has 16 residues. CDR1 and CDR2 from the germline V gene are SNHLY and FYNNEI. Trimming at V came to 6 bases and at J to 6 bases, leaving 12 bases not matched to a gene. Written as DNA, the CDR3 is TGTGCCAGCAGCCAAGTGGGACAGGGTCCCCCCAATGAGCAGTTCTTC. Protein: CASSQVGQGPPNEQFF. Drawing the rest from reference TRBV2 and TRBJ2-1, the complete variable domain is EPEVTQTPSHQVTQMGQEVILRCVPISNHLYFYWYRQILGQKVEFLVSFYNNEISEKSEIFDDQFSVERPDGSNFTLKIRSTKLEDSAMYFCASSQVGQGPPNEQFFGPGTRLTVL.

CDR3 nucleotides: TGTGCCAGCAGTGAATTGAGGGGGCGCGAGAGCAATCAGCCCCAGCATTTT. Translated, it gives CASSELRGRESNQPQHF. This rearrangement joins TRBV6-1 to TRBJ1-5, with 7 positions matching TRBD1. Germline CDR1 MNHNS, CDR2 SASEGT. The V gene end was trimmed by 2 bases and the J gene end by 1 base; junction bases not matched to a gene: 8. The CDR3 runs 17 residues.

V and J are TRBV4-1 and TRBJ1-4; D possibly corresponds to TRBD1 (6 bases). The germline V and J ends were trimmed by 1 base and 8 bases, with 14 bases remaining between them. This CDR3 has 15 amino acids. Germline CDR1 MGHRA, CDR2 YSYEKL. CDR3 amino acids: CASSQGGTWWEKLFF. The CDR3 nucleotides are TGCGCCAGCAGCCAAGGAGGGACATGGTGGGAAAAACTGTTTTTT.

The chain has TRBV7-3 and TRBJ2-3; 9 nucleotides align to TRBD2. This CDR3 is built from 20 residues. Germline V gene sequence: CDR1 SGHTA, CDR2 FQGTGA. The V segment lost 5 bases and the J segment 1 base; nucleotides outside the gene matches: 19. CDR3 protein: CASSPRRESGGPTRTDTQYF. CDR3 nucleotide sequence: TGTGCCAGCAGCCCCAGGAGAGAAAGCGGGGGGCCTACCCGCACAGATACGCAGTATTTT.

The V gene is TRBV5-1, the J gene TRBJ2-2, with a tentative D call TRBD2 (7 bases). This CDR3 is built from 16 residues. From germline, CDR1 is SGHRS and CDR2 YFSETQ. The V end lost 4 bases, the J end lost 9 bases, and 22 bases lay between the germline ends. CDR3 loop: CASSPVLGGPTWELFF. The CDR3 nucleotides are TGCGCCAGCAGCCCGGTTTTGGGGGGGCCCACGTGGGAGCTGTTTTTT.

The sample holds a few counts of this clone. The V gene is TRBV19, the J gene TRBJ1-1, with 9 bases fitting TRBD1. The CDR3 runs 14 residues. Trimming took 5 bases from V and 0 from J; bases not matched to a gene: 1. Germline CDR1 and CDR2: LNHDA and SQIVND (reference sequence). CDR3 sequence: CASSWTGVNTEAFF. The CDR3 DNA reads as TGTGCCAGTAGTTGGACAGGGGTGAACACTGAAGCTTTCTTT.

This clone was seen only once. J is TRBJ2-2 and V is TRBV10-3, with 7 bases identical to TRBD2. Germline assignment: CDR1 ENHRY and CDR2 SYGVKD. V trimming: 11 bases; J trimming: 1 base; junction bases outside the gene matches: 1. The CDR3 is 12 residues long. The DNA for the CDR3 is TGTGCCGGCGGGGGGAACACCGGGGAGCTGTTTTTT. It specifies CAGGGNTGELFF.

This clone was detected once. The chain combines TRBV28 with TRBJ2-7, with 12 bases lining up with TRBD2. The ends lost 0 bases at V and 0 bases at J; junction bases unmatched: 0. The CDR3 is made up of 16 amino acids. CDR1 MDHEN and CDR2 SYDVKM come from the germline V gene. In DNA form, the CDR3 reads TGTGCCAGCAGTTTATGGACTAGCGGGAGCTCCTACGAGCAGTACTTC. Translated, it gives CASSLWTSGSSYEQYF. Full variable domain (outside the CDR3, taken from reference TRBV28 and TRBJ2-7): DVKVTQSSRYLVKRTGEKVFLECVQDMDHENMFWYRQDPGLGLRLIYFSYDVKMKEKGDIPEGYSVSREKKERFSLILESASTNQTSMYLCASSLWTSGSSYEQYFGPGTRLTVT.

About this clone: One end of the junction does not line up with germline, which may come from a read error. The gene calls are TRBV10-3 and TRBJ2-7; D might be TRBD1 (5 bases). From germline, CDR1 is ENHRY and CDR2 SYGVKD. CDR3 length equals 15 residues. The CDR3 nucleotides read TGTGCCATCAGTCCAGGGCCAGGAACAACCTACGAGCGGTACTTC. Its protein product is CAISPGPGTTYERYF.

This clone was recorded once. The CDR3 DNA is TGTGCCAGCAGTTACAGGGGGCGCAGCACCGGGGAGCTGTTTTTT. Its protein is CASSYRGRSTGELFF. This rearrangement joins TRBV2 to TRBJ2-2; 9 bases line up with TRBD1. Looked up from germline, CDR1 is SNHLY and CDR2 is FYNNEI. The CDR3 has 15 residues. Losses at the gene ends were 5 bases for V and 4 bases for J; bases not matched to a gene: 5.

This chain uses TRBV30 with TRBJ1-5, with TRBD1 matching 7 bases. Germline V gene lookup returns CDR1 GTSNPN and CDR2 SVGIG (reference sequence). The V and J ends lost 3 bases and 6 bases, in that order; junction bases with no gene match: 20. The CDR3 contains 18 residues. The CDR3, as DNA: TGTGCCTGGAGAAAGCGGGGGATTGGGCAGGGGGGCCCTCAGCCCCAGCATTTT. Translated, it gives CAWRKRGIGQGGPQPQHF.

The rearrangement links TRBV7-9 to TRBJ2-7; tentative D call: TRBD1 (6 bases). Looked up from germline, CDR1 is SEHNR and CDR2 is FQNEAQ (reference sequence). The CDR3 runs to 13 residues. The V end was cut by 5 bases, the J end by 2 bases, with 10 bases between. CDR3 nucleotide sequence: TGTGCCAGCAGCCAGGGGTTTACCTACGAGCAGTACTTC. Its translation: CASSQGFTYEQYF.

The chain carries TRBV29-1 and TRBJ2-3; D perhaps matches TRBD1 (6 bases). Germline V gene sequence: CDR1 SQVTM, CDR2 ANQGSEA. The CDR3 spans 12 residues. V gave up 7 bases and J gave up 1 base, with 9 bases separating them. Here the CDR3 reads CSARTGTDTQYF. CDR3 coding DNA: TGCAGCGCCCGGACAGGCACAGATACGCAGTATTTT.

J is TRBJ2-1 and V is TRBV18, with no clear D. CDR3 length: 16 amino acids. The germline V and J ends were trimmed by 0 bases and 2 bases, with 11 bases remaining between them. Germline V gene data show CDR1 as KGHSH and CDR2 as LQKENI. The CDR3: CASSPPVHSTYNEQFF. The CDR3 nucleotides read TGTGCCAGCTCACCACCCGTACATTCAACCTACAATGAGCAGTTCTTC.

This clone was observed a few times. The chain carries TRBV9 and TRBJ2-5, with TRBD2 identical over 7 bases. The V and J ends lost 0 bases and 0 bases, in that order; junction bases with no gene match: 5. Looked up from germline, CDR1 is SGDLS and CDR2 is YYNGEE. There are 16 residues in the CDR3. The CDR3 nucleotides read TGTGCCAGCAGCGTAGGCGCTAGCGGCAACCAAGAGACCCAGTACTTC. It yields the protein CASSVGASGNQETQYF. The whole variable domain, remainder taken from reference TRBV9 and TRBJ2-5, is DSGVTQTPKHLITATGQRVTLRCSPRSGDLSVYWYQQSLDQGLQFLIQYYNGEERAKGNILERFSAQQFPDLHSELNLSSLELGDSALYFCASSVGASGNQETQYFGPGTRLLVL.

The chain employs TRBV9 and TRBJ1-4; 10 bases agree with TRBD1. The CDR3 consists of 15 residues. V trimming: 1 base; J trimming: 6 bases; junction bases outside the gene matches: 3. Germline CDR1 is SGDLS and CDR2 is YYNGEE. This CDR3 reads CASSVRDRGYEKLFF. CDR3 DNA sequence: TGTGCCAGCAGCGTACGGGACAGGGGATATGAAAAACTGTTTTTT.

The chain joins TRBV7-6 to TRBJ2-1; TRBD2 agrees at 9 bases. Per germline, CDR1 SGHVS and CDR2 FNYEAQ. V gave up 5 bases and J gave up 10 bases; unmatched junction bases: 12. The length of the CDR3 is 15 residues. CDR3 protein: CASSAKTSGTMEQFF. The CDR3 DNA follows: TGTGCCAGCAGCGCGAAGACTAGCGGCACTATGGAGCAGTTCTTC. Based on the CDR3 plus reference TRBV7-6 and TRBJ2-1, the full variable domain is GAGVSQSPRYKVTKRGQDVALRCDPISGHVSLYWYRQALGQGPEFLTYFNYEAQQDKSGLPNDRFSAERPEGSISTLTIQRTEQRDSAMYRCASSAKTSGTMEQFFGPGTRLTVL.

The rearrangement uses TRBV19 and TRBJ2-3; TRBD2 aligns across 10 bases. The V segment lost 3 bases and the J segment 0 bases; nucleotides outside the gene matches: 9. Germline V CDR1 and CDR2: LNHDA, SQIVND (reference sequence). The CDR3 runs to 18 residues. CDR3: CASSMGLAGAASTDTQYF. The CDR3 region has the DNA TGTGCCAGTAGTATGGGCCTAGCGGGGGCCGCTAGCACAGATACGCAGTATTTT. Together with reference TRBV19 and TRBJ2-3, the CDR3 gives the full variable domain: DGGITQSPKYLFRKEGQNVTLSCEQNLNHDAMYWYRQDPGQGLRLIYYSQIVNDFQKGDIAEGYSVSREKKESFPLTVTSAQKNPTAFYLCASSMGLAGAASTDTQYFGPGTRLTVL.

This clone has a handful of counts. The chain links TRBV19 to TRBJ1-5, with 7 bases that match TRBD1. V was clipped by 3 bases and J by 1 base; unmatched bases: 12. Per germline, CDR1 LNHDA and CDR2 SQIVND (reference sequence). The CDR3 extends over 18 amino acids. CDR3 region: CASSIRTTGTVSNQPQHF. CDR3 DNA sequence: TGTGCCAGTAGTATCCGAACAACCGGGACAGTAAGCAATCAGCCCCAGCATTTT.

CDR3 residues: CASNTGLAGGYNEQFF. The CDR3 DNA follows: TGTGCCAGTAATACCGGACTAGCGGGAGGCTACAATGAGCAGTTCTTC. The gene calls are TRBV19 and TRBJ2-1; 14 positions match TRBD2. The CDR3 loop spans 16 amino acids. Germline trimming cut 7 bases from V and 3 bases from J; bases unmatched to any gene: 5. CDR1 is LNHDA, CDR2 SQIVND, per germline (reference sequence).

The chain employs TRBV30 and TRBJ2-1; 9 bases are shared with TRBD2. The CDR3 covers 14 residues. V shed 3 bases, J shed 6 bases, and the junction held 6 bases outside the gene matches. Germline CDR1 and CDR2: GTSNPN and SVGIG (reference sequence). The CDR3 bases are TGTGCCTGGAGAGGACTAGCGTTTTCCAATGAGCAGTTCTTC. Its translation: CAWRGLAFSNEQFF.

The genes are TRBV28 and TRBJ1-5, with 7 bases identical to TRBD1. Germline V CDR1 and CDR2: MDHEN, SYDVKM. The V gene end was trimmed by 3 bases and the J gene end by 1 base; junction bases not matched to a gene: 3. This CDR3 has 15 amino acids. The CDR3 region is CASSFGDRSNQPQHF. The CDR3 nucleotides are TGTGCCAGCAGTTTTGGGGACAGAAGCAATCAGCCCCAGCATTTT.

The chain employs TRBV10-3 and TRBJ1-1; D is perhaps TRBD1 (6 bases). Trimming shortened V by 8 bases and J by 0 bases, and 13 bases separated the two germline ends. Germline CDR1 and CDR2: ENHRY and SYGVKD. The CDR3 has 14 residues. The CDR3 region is CAIATRQVNTEAFF. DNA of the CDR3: TGTGCCATCGCCACCCGACAGGTGAACACTGAAGCTTTCTTT.

The DNA for the CDR3 is TGTGCCAGCAGCTCCCCGGGAGAGACCCAGTACTTC. The encoded protein is CASSSPGETQYF. This chain connects TRBV28 to TRBJ2-5; unclear D gene. The CDR3 is made up of 12 amino acids. V was clipped by 6 bases and J by 4 bases, with 9 bases between them. Germline CDR1 and CDR2: MDHEN and SYDVKM. Full variable domain (remainder filled in from reference TRBV28 and TRBJ2-5): DVKVTQSSRYLVKRTGEKVFLECVQDMDHENMFWYRQDPGLGLRLIYFSYDVKMKEKGDIPEGYSVSREKKERFSLILESASTNQTSMYLCASSSPGETQYFGPGTRLLVL.

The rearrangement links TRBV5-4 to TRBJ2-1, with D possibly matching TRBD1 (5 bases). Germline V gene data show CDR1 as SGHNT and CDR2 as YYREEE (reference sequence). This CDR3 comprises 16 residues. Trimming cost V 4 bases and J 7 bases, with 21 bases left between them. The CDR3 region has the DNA TGTGCCAGCAGCGATCCTAGTAGTAGGGGTAAGAATGAGCAGTTCTTC. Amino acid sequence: CASSDPSSRGKNEQFF.

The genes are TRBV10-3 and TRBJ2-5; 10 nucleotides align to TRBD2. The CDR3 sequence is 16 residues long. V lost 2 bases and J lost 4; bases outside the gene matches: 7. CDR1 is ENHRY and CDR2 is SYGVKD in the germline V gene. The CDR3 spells CAISEKRTSGPETQYF. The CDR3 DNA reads TGTGCCATCAGTGAGAAAAGGACTAGCGGCCCAGAGACCCAGTACTTC.